These 25 T cell receptor beta chains share one sample of origin, sequenced in a study of blood T cells in healthy people across ages. A second 7 to 11 cycle PCR used barcoded and J-beta primers. TCRdb reanalysed the 5' RACE reads using MiXCR and keeps one entry per CDR3 protein. The profile shows about 1.4 million distinct CDR3 sequences, 59% of them singletons. Sequencing used blood. The source of these receptors is a young man in good health.

The table lists this clonotype with a few counts. The V and J genes are TRBV6-5 and TRBJ2-3, with D hard to call. Germline CDR1 and CDR2: MNHEY and SVGAGI. Trimming took off 2 bases at V and 2 bases at J, with 11 bases between the two ends. The CDR3 loop spans 15 amino acids. The CDR3 region has the DNA TGTGCCAGCAGTTACAGGTTTGACTTCACAGATACGCAGTATTTT. Amino acid sequence: CASSYRFDFTDTQYF.

The chain recombines TRBV9 with TRBJ1-1, with no clear D. CDR3 size: 12 residues. The V gene lost 4 bases and the J gene lost 5 bases, with 9 bases spanning the gap. Germline values: CDR1 SGDLS, CDR2 YYNGEE. The DNA for the CDR3 is TGTGCCAGCAGCCAGCTTGCGACTGAAGCTTTCTTT. Protein sequence: CASSQLATEAFF.

The J gene is TRBJ1-6, the V gene TRBV14; D gene ambiguous. V dropped 5 bases and J dropped 7 bases, with 9 bases sitting between them. CDR1 is SGHDN and CDR2 is FVKESK in the germline V gene. This CDR3 contains 13 residues. The CDR3 region is CASSFLLNSPLHF. The CDR3 DNA follows: TGTGCCAGCAGCTTTCTCCTAAATTCACCCCTCCACTTT. The variable domain in full, completed from reference TRBV14 and TRBJ1-6, reads EAGVTQFPSHSVIEKGQTVTLRCDPISGHDNLYWYRRVMGKEIKFLLHFVKESKQDESGMPNNRFLAERTGGTYSTLKVQPAELEDSGVYFCASSFLLNSPLHFGNGTRLTVT.

CDR3 sequence: CASSYQSGGNYEQYF. In nucleotides, the CDR3 is TGTGCCAGCAGTTATCAATCGGGCGGAAACTACGAGCAGTACTTC. The genes are TRBV6-5 and TRBJ2-4, with unresolved D. The DNA end is a closer match to TRBJ2-7, so the J assignment may be wrong. The CDR3 has 15 amino acids. The germline V gene has CDR1 MNHEY and CDR2 SVGAGI.

The chain joins TRBV9 to TRBJ2-2; D remains unclear. Germline V lookup: CDR1 SGDLS, CDR2 YYNGEE. The V end lost 3 bases, the J end lost 0 bases, and 15 bases lay between the germline ends. The CDR3 has 17 amino acids. The CDR3 loop is CASSAPRGAANTGELFF. The DNA of the CDR3 is TGTGCCAGCAGCGCACCTCGTGGAGCCGCGAACACCGGGGAGCTGTTTTTT. Combining the CDR3 with reference TRBV9 and TRBJ2-2 gives the whole variable domain DSGVTQTPKHLITATGQRVTLRCSPRSGDLSVYWYQQSLDQGLQFLIQYYNGEERAKGNILERFSAQQFPDLHSELNLSSLELGDSALYFCASSAPRGAANTGELFFGEGSRLTVL.

The chain carries TRBV6-1 and TRBJ2-7, with D perhaps TRBD2 (5 bases). The V and J ends lost 7 bases and 3 bases respectively, with 7 bases between them. Germline-derived CDR1 and CDR2 are MNHNS and SASEGT. This CDR3 region has 11 residues. CDR3 in DNA: TGTGCCAGCATGGAGGACTACGAGCAGTACTTC. Protein: CASMEDYEQYF.

The chain uses TRBV9 and TRBJ2-5, with D hard to call. The CDR3 length is 14 residues. The V and J ends lost 0 bases and 1 base respectively, with 7 bases between them. From germline, CDR1 is SGDLS and CDR2 YYNGEE. The CDR3 region has the DNA TGTGCCAGCAGCGTAGATTTCCTCCAAGAGACCCAGTACTTC. Encoded protein: CASSVDFLQETQYF.

This clonotype was found a few times. The chain links TRBV20-1 to TRBJ2-7; D not resolved. The length of the CDR3 is 13 residues. The V gene lost 3 bases and the J gene lost 2 bases, with 11 bases spanning the gap. Germline-derived CDR1 and CDR2 are DFQATT and SNEGSKA (reference sequence). The CDR3: CSASGRSTYEQYF. DNA for the CDR3: TGCAGTGCTAGCGGCCGATCTACCTACGAGCAGTACTTC.

The J gene is TRBJ2-7, the V gene TRBV7-6; 9 bases line up with TRBD1. Germline V gives CDR1 SGHVS, CDR2 FNYEAQ. This CDR3 region has 15 residues. The junction had 10 bases not matched to a gene; V was cut back by 5 bases and J by 5 bases. The CDR3 reads CASSRGQGLTNEQYF. In DNA form, the CDR3 reads TGTGCCAGCAGCCGAGGACAGGGGCTTACCAACGAGCAGTACTTC.

The genes are TRBV27 and TRBJ2-1; 10 bases map to TRBD2. Germline V gene lookup returns CDR1 MNHEY and CDR2 SMNVEV (reference sequence). The CDR3 has 16 residues. V was clipped by 4 bases and J by 6 bases; unmatched bases: 9. The chain's CDR3 is CASSSNLAGAGNEQFF. The CDR3 DNA sequence: TGTGCCAGCAGTTCGAATCTAGCGGGAGCCGGCAATGAGCAGTTCTTC.

The gene calls are TRBV11-1 and TRBJ2-1; the D call may be TRBD1 or TRBD2 (5 bases each). Trimming left V 5 bases short and J 2 bases short, with 19 bases between. Germline CDR1 is SGHAT and CDR2 is FQDESV (reference sequence). This CDR3 spans 17 amino acids. Here the CDR3 reads CASSPPLGESTYNEQFF. The CDR3 DNA reads TGTGCCAGCAGCCCCCCCCTGGGGGAATCAACCTACAATGAGCAGTTCTTC.

This clonotype was seen a few times. The V call is TRBV4-1, the J call TRBJ2-1; D gene unclear. CDR3 size: 13 residues. Trimming removed 5 bases at V and 4 bases at J, with 9 bases between. Germline CDR1 is MGHRA and CDR2 is YSYEKL. The CDR3 sequence: CASSVHSYNEQFF. In nucleotides, the CDR3 is TGCGCCAGCAGCGTCCATAGTTACAATGAGCAGTTCTTC.

The V and J genes are TRBV20-1 and TRBJ1-2; 9 nucleotides match TRBD1. Germline V gives CDR1 DFQATT, CDR2 SNEGSKA (reference sequence). The V gene end was trimmed by 5 bases and the J gene end by 3 bases; junction bases not matched to a gene: 4. The CDR3 is 13 residues long. Here the CDR3 reads CSAPGQGYYGYTF. The CDR3 bases are TGCAGTGCTCCAGGACAGGGGTACTATGGCTACACCTTC.

This chain connects TRBV7-9 to TRBJ2-5, with unresolved D. The V and J ends lost 1 base and 2 bases respectively, with 11 bases between them. Germline assignment: CDR1 SEHNR and CDR2 FQNEAQ (reference sequence). The CDR3 is 15 residues long. CDR3 bases: TGTGCCAGCAGCTTAGTGAACTATTTTCAAGAGACCCAGTACTTC. This encodes CASSLVNYFQETQYF.

The chain couples TRBV25-1 to TRBJ2-3, with no clear D. The CDR3 extends over 13 amino acids. Germline loops: CDR1 MGHDK, CDR2 SYGVNS. Trimming removed 6 bases at V and 1 base at J, with 8 bases between. CDR3 nucleotides: TGTGCCAGCAGATCCGATCGCACAGATACGCAGTATTTT. Translated, it gives CASRSDRTDTQYF.

CDR3 protein: CASTDLDLCETQYF. The CDR3 nucleotides read TGTGCCAGCACTGATCTAGATCTCTGCGAGACCCAGTACTTC. The chain has TRBV21-1 and TRBJ2-7. The assigned J gene may be wrong: the sequence end matches TRBJ2-5 better. TRBV21-1 is a recognized pseudogene. CDR3 length equals 14 residues.

This chain links TRBV27 with TRBJ2-7, with D tentatively TRBD2 (6 bases). The ends were cut back, 3 bases at V and 3 bases at J, with 21 bases in the middle. The CDR3 has 17 amino acids. Germline V gene data show CDR1 as MNHEY and CDR2 as SMNVEV (reference sequence). In DNA form, the CDR3 reads TGTGCCAGCAGTTTGGGGGGAGGTCAACCGGTCGGCTACGAGCAGTACTTC. It codes for CASSLGGGQPVGYEQYF.

The chain joins TRBV6-5 to TRBJ2-5; D remains ambiguous. V was cut by 6 bases and J by 1 base, with 15 bases left in between. CDR1 MNHEY and CDR2 SVGAGI come from the germline V gene. The CDR3 runs 15 residues. The CDR3 is CASSLGVGSQETQYF. DNA for the CDR3: TGTGCCAGCAGCCTCGGCGTGGGGTCCCAAGAGACCCAGTACTTC.

V and J are TRBV7-2 and TRBJ2-5; D is perhaps TRBD1 (5 bases). Trimming left V 5 bases short and J 5 bases short, with 15 bases between. Germline V gene sequence: CDR1 SGHTA, CDR2 FQGNSA. This CDR3 region has 14 residues. The CDR3 DNA sequence: TGTGCCAGCAGCAAAAGGACAACCGGGGAGACCCAGTACTTC. Translated, it gives CASSKRTTGETQYF.

The J gene is TRBJ2-7, the V gene TRBV6-1, with TRBD2 as a possible D gene (6 bases). Germline-derived CDR1 and CDR2 are MNHNS and SASEGT. V lost 3 bases and J lost 0, with 9 bases in between. The CDR3 is made up of 14 amino acids. This chain's CDR3 is CASSEEGSSYEQYF. The DNA for the CDR3 is TGTGCCAGCAGTGAGGAGGGGAGCTCCTACGAGCAGTACTTC.

The chain recombines TRBV6-1 with TRBJ2-5; the match to TRBD1 covers 8 bases. Germline CDR1 MNHNS, CDR2 SASEGT. The CDR3 spans 15 residues. Trimming took 3 bases from V and 1 from J; bases not matched to a gene: 4. CDR3 protein: CASSDGTGAQETQYF. CDR3 DNA: TGTGCCAGCAGTGACGGGACAGGCGCCCAAGAGACCCAGTACTTC.

The V and J genes are TRBV18 and TRBJ1-2; maybe TRBD1 (6 bases). Germline CDR1 reads KGHSH; CDR2 reads LQKENI. CDR3 size: 14 residues. With 4 bases removed from V and 1 base from J, the gap between germline ends came to 10 bases. The CDR3 is CASSLSDSNYGYTF. CDR3 sequence (DNA): TGTGCCAGCTCACTATCGGACAGTAACTATGGCTACACCTTC.

The CDR3, as DNA: TGCAGTGCTAGGGTGCCCGGGGGGGTCTCCTACGAGCAGTACTTC. Translated: CSARVPGGVSYEQYF. The V gene is TRBV20-1, the J gene TRBJ2-7, with 8 bases matching TRBD2. Trimming cost V 3 bases and J 0 bases; bases outside gene matches: 7. Germline V gene data show CDR1 as DFQATT and CDR2 as SNEGSKA (reference sequence). This CDR3 is built from 15 residues.

The chain joins TRBV5-1 to TRBJ2-5; D not certain. The CDR3 totals 13 residues. Between the trimmed V and J ends, which lost 0 bases and 3 bases, there was a span of 6 bases. Germline CDR1 is SGHRS and CDR2 is YFSETQ. CDR3 in DNA: TGCGCCAGCAGCTTGGACAGAAAAGAGACCCAGTACTTC. Translated: CASSLDRKETQYF.

Comments on this clonotype: The junction and the germline gene differ at one end; a read error may be behind it. This chain connects TRBV7-7 to TRBJ2-1; 10 nucleotides match TRBD2. There are 16 residues in the CDR3. Germline lookup yields CDR1 SSHAT and CDR2 FNYEAQ (reference sequence). CDR3 region: CASSRISGGLNNEQFF. The CDR3 nucleotides are TGTGCTAGCAGCAGGATTAGCGGGGGGCTCAACAATGAGCAGTTCTTC.